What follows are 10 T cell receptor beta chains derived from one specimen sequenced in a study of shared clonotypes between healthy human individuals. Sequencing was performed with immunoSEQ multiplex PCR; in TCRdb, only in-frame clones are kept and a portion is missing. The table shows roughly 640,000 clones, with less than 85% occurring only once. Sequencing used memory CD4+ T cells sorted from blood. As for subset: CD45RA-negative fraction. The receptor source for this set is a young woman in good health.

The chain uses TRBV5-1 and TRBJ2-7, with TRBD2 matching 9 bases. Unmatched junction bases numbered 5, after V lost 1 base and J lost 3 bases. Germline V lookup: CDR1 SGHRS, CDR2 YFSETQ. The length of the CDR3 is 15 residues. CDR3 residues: CASSLLASGNYEQYF. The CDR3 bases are TGCGCCAGCAGCTTGTTGGCTAGCGGGAACTACGAGCAGTACTTC. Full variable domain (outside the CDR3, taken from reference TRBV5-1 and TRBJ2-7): KAGVTQTPRYLIKTRGQQVTLSCSPISGHRSVSWYQQTPGQGLQFLFEYFSETQRNKGNFPGRFSGRQFSNSRSEMNVSTLELGDSALYLCASSLLASGNYEQYFGPGTRLTVT.

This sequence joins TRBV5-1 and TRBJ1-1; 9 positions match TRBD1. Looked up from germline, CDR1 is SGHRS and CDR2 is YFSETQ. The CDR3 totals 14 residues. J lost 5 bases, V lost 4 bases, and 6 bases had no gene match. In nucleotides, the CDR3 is TGCGCCAGCAGCCCCCGGGACAGGGTAACTGAAGCTTTCTTT. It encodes CASSPRDRVTEAFF.

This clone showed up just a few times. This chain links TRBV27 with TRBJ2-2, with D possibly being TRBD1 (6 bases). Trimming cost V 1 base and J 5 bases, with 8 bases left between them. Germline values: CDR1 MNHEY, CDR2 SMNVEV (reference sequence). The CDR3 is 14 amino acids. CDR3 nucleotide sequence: TGTGCCAGCAGTTTATTGGGGGCTACCGGGGAGCTGTTTTTT. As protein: CASSLLGATGELFF.

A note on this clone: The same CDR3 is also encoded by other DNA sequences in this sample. CDR3 protein: CASSEGGSGYNEQFF. The CDR3, as DNA: TGCGCCAGCAGTGAGGGTGGTAGCGGCTACAATGAGCAGTTCTTC. The gene calls are TRBV10-1 and TRBJ2-1, with a possible D match to TRBD2 (6 bases). CDR3 length: 15 amino acids. The germline CDR1 and CDR2 sequences are WNHNN and SYGVQD (reference sequence). V was shortened by 2 bases and J by 3 bases, with 11 bases between the two germline ends.

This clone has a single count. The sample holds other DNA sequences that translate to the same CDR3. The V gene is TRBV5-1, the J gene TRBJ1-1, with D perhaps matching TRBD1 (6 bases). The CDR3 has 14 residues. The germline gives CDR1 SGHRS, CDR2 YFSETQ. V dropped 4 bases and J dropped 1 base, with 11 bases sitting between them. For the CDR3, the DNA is TGCGCCAGCAGCGTAGGACAGTCGAACACTGAAGCTTTCTTT. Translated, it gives CASSVGQSNTEAFF.

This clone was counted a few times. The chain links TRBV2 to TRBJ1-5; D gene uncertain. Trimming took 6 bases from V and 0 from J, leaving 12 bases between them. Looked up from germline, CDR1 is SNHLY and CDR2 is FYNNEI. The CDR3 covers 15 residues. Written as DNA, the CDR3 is TGTGCCAGCAGATTACAGTTGTATAGCAATCAGCCCCAGCATTTT. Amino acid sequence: CASRLQLYSNQPQHF.

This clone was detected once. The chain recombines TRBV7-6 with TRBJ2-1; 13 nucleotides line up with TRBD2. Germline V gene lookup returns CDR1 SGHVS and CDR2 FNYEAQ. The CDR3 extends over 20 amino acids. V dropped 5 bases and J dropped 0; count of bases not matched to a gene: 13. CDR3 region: CASSRGTSGRGEGSYNEQFF. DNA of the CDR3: TGTGCCAGCAGCCGGGGAACTAGCGGGAGGGGTGAAGGCTCCTACAATGAGCAGTTCTTC. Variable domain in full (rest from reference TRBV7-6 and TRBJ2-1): GAGVSQSPRYKVTKRGQDVALRCDPISGHVSLYWYRQALGQGPEFLTYFNYEAQQDKSGLPNDRFSAERPEGSISTLTIQRTEQRDSAMYRCASSRGTSGRGEGSYNEQFFGPGTRLTVL.

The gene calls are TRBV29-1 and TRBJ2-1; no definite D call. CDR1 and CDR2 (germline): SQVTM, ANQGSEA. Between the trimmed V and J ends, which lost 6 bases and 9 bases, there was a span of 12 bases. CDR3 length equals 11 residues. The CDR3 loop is CSVRPHSEQFF. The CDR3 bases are TGCAGCGTCCGCCCTCACAGTGAGCAGTTCTTC.

CDR3: CASSLSTGETETQYF. The CDR3 DNA is TGCGCCAGCAGCTTGAGCACAGGGGAAACAGAGACCCAGTACTTC. The chain is built from TRBV5-1 and TRBJ2-5, with TRBD1 matching over 7 bases. Germline lookup yields CDR1 SGHRS and CDR2 YFSETQ. The CDR3 extends over 15 amino acids. V lost 1 base, J lost 4 bases, and 7 bases stayed unmatched.

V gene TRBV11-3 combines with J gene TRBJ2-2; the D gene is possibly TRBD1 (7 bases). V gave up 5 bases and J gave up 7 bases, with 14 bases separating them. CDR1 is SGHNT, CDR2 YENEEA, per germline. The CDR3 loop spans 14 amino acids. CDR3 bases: TGTGCCAGCAGCGCAAACAGGGGAGGCGGGGAGCTGTTTTTT. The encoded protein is CASSANRGGGELFF.